Sequencing of this TCR beta chain was carried out in a study of cytomegalovirus exposure and HLA in healthy donors (dated by TCRdb to between 2016 and 2019). Background for the entire study: In an earlier analysis of around 540 of the donors, roughly 300 Gb of sequence data and 120 million or so unique TCR beta sequences from 180 million or so T cells were reported. An early release that covered roughly 600 HLA-typed donors contained about 290 gigabases of sequencing data and 70 million to 100 million unique TCR sequences. The genetic ancestry cluster associated with self-reported Caucasian donors included about four fifths of the roughly 410 genotyped donors. The study was designed to test whether signatures of past pathogen exposure could be identified by cataloging public T cell receptors. The T cell repertoires of several hundred subjects were profiled by immunosequencing and related to cytomegalovirus serostatus. Besides the first cohort of more than 650 subjects, a separate validation cohort made up of about 120 different subjects was used. To predict cytomegalovirus infection status, the study brought together high-throughput TCR immunosequencing, statistical association of individual TCRs with disease status, and machine learning. A later analysis re-examined previously published TCR beta repertoires from roughly 650 donors and added high-resolution HLA genotyping to investigate patterns of TCR occurrence. Rather than drawing on any new phenotypic data, the later analysis identified candidate immune exposures from TCR beta sequences and the way those sequences occurred across donors. An earlier analysis of 587 of the donors used high-throughput TCR beta sequencing to judge whether each TCR beta V gene segment behaved as functional or pseudogenic. Donor age, sex, ethnicity and CMV serostatus were compiled alongside the repertoire data. Genome-wide SNP genotypes for about 65% of the roughly 700 donors were used in a later genetic analysis, which treated that subset as a discovery cohort. All discovery cohort repertoires had been generated on a single sequencing platform. Both class I and class II loci were covered by HLA typing, at four-digit resolution. The number of donors typed differed by locus, with roughly 629-640 for A, B, C, DRB1 and DQB1, around 560 for DQA1, 600 to 610 for DPA1, and approximately 470 for DPB1. A handful of DR-DQ haplotypes were treated as single units for association and clustering because of strong linkage in the cohort. Among 398 genotyped donors of the cohort, an average of 235,054 unique TCR beta nucleotide sequences were sequenced per donor, 15% to 20% of them non-productive.

In total, about 650 healthy bone marrow donors made up the cohort. All cohort members were sampled while nominally healthy, although unrecorded immune exposures were likely present. The donor was CMV seronegative and belonged to the group of 352 seronegative cohort members. Each donor provided a peripheral blood sample, and peripheral blood mononuclear cells were used for TCR beta sequencing. Genomic DNA was extracted from the blood cell samples with the Qiagen DNeasy Blood Extraction Kit. The study at large found these results: A further reported finding was that TCR beta sequences accurately predicted the HLA-A and HLA-B alleles for most subjects in the first cohort. At a false discovery rate of 0.05, a later analysis linked around 15,000 TCR beta sequences to specific HLA alleles. In a later genetic analysis, a missense DCLRE1C variant was associated with V-gene and J-gene trimming of TCR beta chains, and the association was replicated in an independent cohort. In both the original and validation cohorts, the classifier was reported to diagnose cytomegalovirus status with high specificity and sensitivity. Most CMV-associated TCR beta chains appeared to be HLA-restricted in a later analysis, and the HLA associations seemed to be driven largely by CMV exposure. Approximately 16 rarely observed V segments, including chromosome 9 orphons, were excluded from the earlier analysis of about 600 of the donors because counts were too low. In vitro tests confirmed that a few of the cytomegalovirus-associated TCR beta chains recognize cytomegalovirus antigens. In this cohort, only TCR beta chains were sequenced, and detectable features were limited by the absence of alpha or paired-chain data. Assigning TCR associations to individual alleles was difficult when HLA alleles, especially DR and DQ, strongly co-occurred. The only immune exposure information available for the cohort was CMV serostatus. The study listed 150 to 200 TCR beta chains as associated with cytomegalovirus. According to a later genetic analysis, donors in an Asian-associated ancestry cluster had fewer N-insertions in productive TCRs than the approximately 700-donor mean. Compared with equally common non-associated chains, HLA-associated TCR beta chains in a later analysis were more clonally expanded and had lower generation probabilities. The 87-base-pair reads could not distinguish some IMGT-functional V segments, including TRBV6-2 and TRBV6-3, so those segments were excluded. Most TCR sequences were observed very rarely across donors, whereas some public TCRs were present in many individuals. An earlier analysis of approximately 600 of the donors showed that most TCR beta V segments appeared in productive rearrangements either about 87% or about 30% of the time, which broadly matched IMGT annotations. According to a later analysis, parvovirus B19, influenza, CMV and Epstein-Barr virus appeared linked to several top co-occurrence clusters. In a later analysis, the rate of TCR association differed among HLA loci, with DRB1 alleles having the most associated TCRs and HLA-C alleles having the fewest. Presence/absence analyses assumed roughly uniform sequencing depth across donors, an assumption that may not hold. Correlated functional status among segregating V segments might reflect linkage disequilibrium, but an unknown experimental factor could not be ruled out. HLA typing was unavailable for some donors at each locus, so association tests used only the typed subset. The authors suggested that the approach could potentially be extended to other disease states and immunological phenotypes. A cluster of highly shared sequence variants was judged likely to represent a technical artifact of the sequencing pipeline.

The method behind the library was the immunoSEQ multiplex PCR assay. For the multiplex PCR, a mixture combining 60 forward primers for TCR Vbeta segments and 13 reverse primers for TCR Jbeta segments was used. Amplification of the CDR3 region of rearranged TCR beta genes was performed with a multiplex PCR assay on genomic DNA. On the Illumina HiSeq System, the amplified TCR beta libraries were sequenced as 87-base-pair reads. The original methods were these. In a later analysis, roughly 80 million unique TCR beta chains were counted across the 690 or so repertoires, and approximately 11 million of these chains were shared by at least two donors. To remove PCR and sequencing errors, raw reads were error-corrected and collapsed into unique sequences using a nearest-neighbor algorithm that merged closely related sequences. CDR3 sequences were aligned to IMGT reference sequences to assign V, D and J gene segments. For a sequence to be retained, at least a six-nucleotide match to both a V gene segment and a J gene segment was required. Rearrangements were called productive when the CDR3 lacked stop codons and stayed in frame with V and J; all others were non-productive. Following IMGT convention, CDR3 was defined as the stretch from the second conserved V-encoded cysteine up to the conserved J-encoded phenylalanine. Sequences without an unambiguous match to a single V gene segment were excluded from the earlier analysis of several hundred of the donors. In an earlier analysis of around 600 of the donors, V segments were called functional above 56.7% productive rearrangements and were called segregating when the between-donor standard deviation exceeded 5%. A statistical classification framework was developed to diagnose cytomegalovirus status using the catalog of TCR beta chain sequences. V and J gene assignment, in a later analysis, came from comparing TCR nucleotide sequences with IMGT/GENE-DB human TR gene sequences. Using the TCRdist pipeline, a later analysis assigned CDR3 sequences along with most-parsimonious VDJ recombination scenarios. In a later analysis, each TCR beta chain was defined by its CDR3 amino acid sequence together with its V-gene family, and reads without a unique V-gene family were excluded. A later analysis removed several hundred highly shared, low-generation-probability nucleotide sequences to deal with suspected cross-contamination and a sequencing artifact. In a later analysis, a clonal expansion index for each public chain was calculated from normalized within-repertoire ranks of inferred template counts. Generation probabilities in a later analysis came from a VDJ recombination model fitted to out-of-frame rearrangements, and those results were checked against IGoR. A later analysis scored TCR-TCR, TCR-HLA and TCR-CMV co-occurrence with hypergeometric tests, applying a repertoire-size bias correction to TCR pairs. To estimate false discovery rates, a later analysis permuted the HLA or CMV assignments 20 times. A later analysis grouped co-occurring TCRs with DBSCAN, adding TCRdist sequence similarity when clustering within HLA-allele-positive subsets. For co-occurrence clustering, repertoires with fewer than 30,000 or more than 120,000 public chains were excluded, along with 4 to 6 repertoires with anomalous nucleotide sharing. Drawn from immuneACCESS, this table holds only the in-frame rearrangements with V and J called that TCRdb kept. Clones are partly lost; checked studies trace under half to an unresolved V gene and leave the rest unexplained. D and trimming were read from the DNA, whereas the V and J calls and clone size are those reported in that table. For this sample the table gives about 130,000 clones, of which around 72% were detected only once. Of the sample, 3% to 4.5% falls within the top ten clones.

CDR1 and CDR2 were assigned from the germline V gene as MDHEN and SYDVKM. V and J lose 9 bases and 3 bases, and a span of 15 bases separates them. The CDR3 has 14 amino acids, counting the end cysteine and phenylalanine. Only the CDR3 region is kept as DNA, spanning 42 bases read in frame from base 1. Comments on this clone: The clone's antigen remains unknown. No qualities accompany the bases; no much larger clone lies one base away.

Sequenced input: PBMCs. The chain is made from TRBV28 and TRBJ2-1, with TRBD1 perhaps the D gene, on 5 matching bases. The clonotype originates from a man younger than 45 in good health and CMV-seronegative. The DNA is as follows: TGTGCCAGTGCACAGGTTTTCGGCTACAATGAGCAGTTCTTC. Its amino acids are CASAQVFGYNEQFF.